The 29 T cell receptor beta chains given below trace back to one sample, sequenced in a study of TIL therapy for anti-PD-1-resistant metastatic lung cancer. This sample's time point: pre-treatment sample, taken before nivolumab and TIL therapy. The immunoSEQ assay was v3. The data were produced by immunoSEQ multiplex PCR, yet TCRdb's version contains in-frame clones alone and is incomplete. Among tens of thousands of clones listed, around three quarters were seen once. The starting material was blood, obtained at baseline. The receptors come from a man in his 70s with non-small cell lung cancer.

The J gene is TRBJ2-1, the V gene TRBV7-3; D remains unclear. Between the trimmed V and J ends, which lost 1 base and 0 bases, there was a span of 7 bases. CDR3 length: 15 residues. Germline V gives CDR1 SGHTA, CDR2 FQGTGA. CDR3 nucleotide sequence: TGTGCCAGCAGCTTAAATCGAGGCTCCTACAATGAGCAGTTCTTC. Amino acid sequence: CASSLNRGSYNEQFF. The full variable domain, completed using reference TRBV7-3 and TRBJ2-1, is GAGVSQTPSNKVTEKGKYVELRCDPISGHTALYWYRQSLGQGPEFLIYFQGTGAADDSGLPNDRFFAVRPEGSVSTLKIQRTERGDSAVYLCASSLNRGSYNEQFFGPGTRLTVL.

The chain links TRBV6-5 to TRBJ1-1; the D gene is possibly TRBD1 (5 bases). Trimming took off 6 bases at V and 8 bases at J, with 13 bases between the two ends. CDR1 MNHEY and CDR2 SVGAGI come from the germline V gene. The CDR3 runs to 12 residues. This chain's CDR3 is CASSQGLGEAFF. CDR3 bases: TGTGCCAGCAGCCAGGGATTGGGAGAAGCTTTCTTT.

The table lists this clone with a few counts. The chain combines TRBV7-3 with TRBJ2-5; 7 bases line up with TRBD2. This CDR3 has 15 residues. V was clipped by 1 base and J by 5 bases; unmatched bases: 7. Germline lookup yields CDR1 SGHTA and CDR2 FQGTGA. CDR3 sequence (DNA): TGTGCCAGCAGCTTAAATGGCGGGAGTTATGAGACCCAGTACTTC. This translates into CASSLNGGSYETQYF.

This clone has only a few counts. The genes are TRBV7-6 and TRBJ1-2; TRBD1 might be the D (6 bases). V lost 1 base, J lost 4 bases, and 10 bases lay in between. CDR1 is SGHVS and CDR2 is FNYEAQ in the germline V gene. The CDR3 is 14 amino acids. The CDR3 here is CASSLEGQSYGYTF. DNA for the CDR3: TGTGCCAGCAGCTTAGAAGGACAGTCCTATGGCTACACCTTC.

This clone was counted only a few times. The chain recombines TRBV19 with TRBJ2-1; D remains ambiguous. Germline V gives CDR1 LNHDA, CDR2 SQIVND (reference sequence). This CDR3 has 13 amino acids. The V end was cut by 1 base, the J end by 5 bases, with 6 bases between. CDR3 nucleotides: TGTGCCAGTAGTATAGTTCTCGACAATGAGCAGTTCTTC. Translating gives CASSIVLDNEQFF.

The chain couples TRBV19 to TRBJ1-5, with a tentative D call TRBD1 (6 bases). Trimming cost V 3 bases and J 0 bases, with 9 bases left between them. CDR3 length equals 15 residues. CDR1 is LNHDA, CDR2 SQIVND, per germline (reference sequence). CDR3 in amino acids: CASSMRGDSNQPQHF. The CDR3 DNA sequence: TGTGCCAGTAGTATGAGGGGGGATAGCAATCAGCCCCAGCATTTT.

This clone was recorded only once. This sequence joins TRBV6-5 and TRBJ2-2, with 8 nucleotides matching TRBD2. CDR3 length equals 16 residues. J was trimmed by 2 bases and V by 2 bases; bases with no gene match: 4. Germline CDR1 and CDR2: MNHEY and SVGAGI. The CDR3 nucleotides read TGTGCCAGCAGTTACGCTAGCGGGCATAACACCGGGGAGCTGTTTTTT. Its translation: CASSYASGHNTGELFF.

In DNA form, the CDR3 reads TGTGCCAGCAGCTTGGGACAGGGGGCGACTGAAGCTTTCTTT. This translates into CASSLGQGATEAFF. The chain carries TRBV7-3 and TRBJ1-1; TRBD1 matches at 12 bases. Germline V lookup: CDR1 SGHTA, CDR2 FQGTGA. V lost 3 bases and J lost 5; bases outside the gene matches: 1. This CDR3 region has 14 residues.

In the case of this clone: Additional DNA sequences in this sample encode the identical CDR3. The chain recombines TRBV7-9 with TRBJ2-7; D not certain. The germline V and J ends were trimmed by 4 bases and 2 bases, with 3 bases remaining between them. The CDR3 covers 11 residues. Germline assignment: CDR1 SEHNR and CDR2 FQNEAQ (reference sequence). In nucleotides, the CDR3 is TGTGCCAGCAGCTCGACCTACGAGCAGTACTTC. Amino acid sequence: CASSSTYEQYF.

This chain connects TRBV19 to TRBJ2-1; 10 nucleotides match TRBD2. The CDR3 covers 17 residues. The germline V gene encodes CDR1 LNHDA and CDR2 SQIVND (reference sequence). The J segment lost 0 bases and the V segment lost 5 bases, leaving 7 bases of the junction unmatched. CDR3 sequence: CASSLSGRASSYNEQFF. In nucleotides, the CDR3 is TGTGCCAGTAGTCTCAGCGGGAGGGCCAGCTCCTACAATGAGCAGTTCTTC.

DNA of the CDR3: TGTGCCAGCAGCTTCGCGGTTGCAGAGACCCAGTACTTC. Its translation is CASSFAVAETQYF. The rearrangement uses TRBV7-2 and TRBJ2-5; D is ambiguous. This CDR3 contains 13 residues. V lost 3 bases and J lost 4, with 9 bases in between. The germline V gene encodes CDR1 SGHTA and CDR2 FQGNSA.

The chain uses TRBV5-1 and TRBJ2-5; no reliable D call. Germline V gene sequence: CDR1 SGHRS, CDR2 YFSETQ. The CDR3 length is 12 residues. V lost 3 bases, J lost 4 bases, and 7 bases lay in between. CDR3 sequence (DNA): TGCGCCAGCAGCTCGGATCGAGAGACCCAGTACTTC. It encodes CASSSDRETQYF.

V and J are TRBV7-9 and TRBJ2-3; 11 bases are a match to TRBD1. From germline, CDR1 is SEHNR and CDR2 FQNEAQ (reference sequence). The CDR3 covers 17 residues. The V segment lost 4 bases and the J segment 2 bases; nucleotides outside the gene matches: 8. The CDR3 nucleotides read TGTGCCAGCAGCTACTACGGGACAGGGGGTACCACAGATACGCAGTATTTT. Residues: CASSYYGTGGTTDTQYF.

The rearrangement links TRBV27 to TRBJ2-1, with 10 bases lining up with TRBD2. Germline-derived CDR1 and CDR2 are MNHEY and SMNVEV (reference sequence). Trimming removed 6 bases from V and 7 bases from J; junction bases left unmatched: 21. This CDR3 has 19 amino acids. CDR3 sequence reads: CASSRSSGASGSNWNEQFF. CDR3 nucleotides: TGTGCCAGCAGCAGGTCCTCAGGAGCTAGCGGGAGTAATTGGAATGAGCAGTTCTTC.

The chain's CDR3 is CASSLVRSGTMNSYEQYF. CDR3 DNA sequence: TGTGCCAGCAGCTTAGTACGGAGCGGGACGATGAATTCCTACGAGCAGTACTTC. The chain joins TRBV7-8 to TRBJ2-7; 7 bases are a match to TRBD2. The CDR3 runs to 18 residues. V was pared by 1 base and J by 1 base, with 13 bases of the junction left unmatched. Germline values: CDR1 SGHVS, CDR2 FQNEAQ.

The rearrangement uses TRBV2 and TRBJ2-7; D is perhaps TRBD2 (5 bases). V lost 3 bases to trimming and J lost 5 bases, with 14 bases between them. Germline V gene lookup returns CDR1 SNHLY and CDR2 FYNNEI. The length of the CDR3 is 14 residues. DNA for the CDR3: TGTGCCAGCAGTGAGACGGGGATCTGGGACGAGCAGTACTTC. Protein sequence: CASSETGIWDEQYF.

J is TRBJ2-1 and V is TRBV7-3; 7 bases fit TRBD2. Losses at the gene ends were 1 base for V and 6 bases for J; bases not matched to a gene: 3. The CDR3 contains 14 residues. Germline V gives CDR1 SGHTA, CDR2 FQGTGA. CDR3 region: CASSLSGSGNEQFF. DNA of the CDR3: TGTGCCAGCAGCTTAAGCGGGAGTGGCAATGAGCAGTTCTTC.

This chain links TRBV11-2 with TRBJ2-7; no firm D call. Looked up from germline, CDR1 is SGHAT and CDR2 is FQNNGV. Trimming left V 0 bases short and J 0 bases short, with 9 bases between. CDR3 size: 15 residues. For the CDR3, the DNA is TGTGCCAGCAGCTTAGACTACCAAACCTCCTACGAGCAGTACTTC. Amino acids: CASSLDYQTSYEQYF. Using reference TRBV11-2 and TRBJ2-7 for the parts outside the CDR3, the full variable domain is EAGVAQSPRYKIIEKRQSVAFWCNPISGHATLYWYQQILGQGPKLLIQFQNNGVVDDSQLPKDRFSAERLKGVDSTLKIQPAKLEDSAVYLCASSLDYQTSYEQYFGPGTRLTVT.

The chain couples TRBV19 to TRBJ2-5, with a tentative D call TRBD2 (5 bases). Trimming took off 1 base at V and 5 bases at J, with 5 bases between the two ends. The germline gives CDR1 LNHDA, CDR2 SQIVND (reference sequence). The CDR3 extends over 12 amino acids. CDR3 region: CASSIAGETQYF. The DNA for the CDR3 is TGTGCCAGTAGTATAGCGGGGGAGACCCAGTACTTC.

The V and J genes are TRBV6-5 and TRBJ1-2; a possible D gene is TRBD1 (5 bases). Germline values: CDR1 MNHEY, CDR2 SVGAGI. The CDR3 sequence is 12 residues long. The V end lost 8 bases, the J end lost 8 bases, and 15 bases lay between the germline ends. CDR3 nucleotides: TGTGCCAGCTTTCGTATAGGGGACGGCTACACCTTC. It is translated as CASFRIGDGYTF.

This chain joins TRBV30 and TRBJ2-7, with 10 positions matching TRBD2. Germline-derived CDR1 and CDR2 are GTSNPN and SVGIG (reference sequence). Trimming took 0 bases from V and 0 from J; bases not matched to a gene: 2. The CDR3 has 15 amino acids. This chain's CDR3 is CAWSVLAGSSYEQYF. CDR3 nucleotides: TGTGCCTGGAGTGTACTAGCGGGGAGCTCCTACGAGCAGTACTTC.

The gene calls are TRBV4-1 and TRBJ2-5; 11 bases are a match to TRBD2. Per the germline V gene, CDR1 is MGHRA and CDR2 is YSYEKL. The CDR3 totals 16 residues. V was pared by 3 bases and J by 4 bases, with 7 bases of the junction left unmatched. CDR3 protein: CASSHKLAGEGETQYF. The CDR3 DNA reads TGCGCCAGCAGCCACAAACTAGCGGGAGAGGGAGAGACCCAGTACTTC.

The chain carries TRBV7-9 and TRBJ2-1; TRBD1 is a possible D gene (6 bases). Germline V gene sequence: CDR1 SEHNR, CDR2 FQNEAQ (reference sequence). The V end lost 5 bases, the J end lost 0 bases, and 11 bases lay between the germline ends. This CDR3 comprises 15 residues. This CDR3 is CASSGTGNSYNEQFF. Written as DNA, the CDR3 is TGTGCCAGCAGCGGAACAGGGAACTCCTACAATGAGCAGTTCTTC.

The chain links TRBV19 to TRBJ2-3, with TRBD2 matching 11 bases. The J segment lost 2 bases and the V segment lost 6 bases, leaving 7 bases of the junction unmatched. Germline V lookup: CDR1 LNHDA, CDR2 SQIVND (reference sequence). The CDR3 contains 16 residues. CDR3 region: CASSPSGRSVTDTQYF. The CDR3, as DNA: TGTGCCAGTAGCCCTAGCGGGAGGTCGGTCACAGATACGCAGTATTTT.

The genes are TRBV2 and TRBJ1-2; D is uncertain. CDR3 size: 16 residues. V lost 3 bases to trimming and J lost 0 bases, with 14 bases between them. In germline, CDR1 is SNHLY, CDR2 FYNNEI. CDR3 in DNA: TGTGCCAGCAGTGATGGCGGAGAGATTGCTAACTATGGCTACACCTTC. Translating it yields CASSDGGEIANYGYTF.

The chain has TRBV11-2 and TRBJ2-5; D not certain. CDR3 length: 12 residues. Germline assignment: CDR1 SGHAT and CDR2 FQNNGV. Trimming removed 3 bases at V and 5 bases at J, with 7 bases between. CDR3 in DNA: TGTGCCAGCAGCTTCGGCCCGGAGACCCAGTACTTC. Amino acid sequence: CASSFGPETQYF.

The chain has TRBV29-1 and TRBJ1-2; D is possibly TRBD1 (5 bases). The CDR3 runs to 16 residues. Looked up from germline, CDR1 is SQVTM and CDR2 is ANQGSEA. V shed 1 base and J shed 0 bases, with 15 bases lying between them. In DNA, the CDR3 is TGCAGCGTTGAAGTAGTTGGGGCAGGGCCTAACTATGGCTACACCTTC. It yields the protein CSVEVVGAGPNYGYTF.

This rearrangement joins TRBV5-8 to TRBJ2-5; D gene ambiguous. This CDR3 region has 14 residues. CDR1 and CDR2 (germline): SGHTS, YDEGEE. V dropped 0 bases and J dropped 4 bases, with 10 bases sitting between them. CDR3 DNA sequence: TGTGCCAGCAGCTTGGCGGCCCTCGGAGAGACCCAGTACTTC. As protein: CASSLAALGETQYF.

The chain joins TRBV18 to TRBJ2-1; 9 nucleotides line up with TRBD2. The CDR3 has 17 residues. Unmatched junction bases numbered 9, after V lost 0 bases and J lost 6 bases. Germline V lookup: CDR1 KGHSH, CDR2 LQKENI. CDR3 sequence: CASSPPMYSGRGNEQFF. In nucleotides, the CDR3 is TGTGCCAGCTCACCACCGATGTATAGCGGGAGAGGCAATGAGCAGTTCTTC. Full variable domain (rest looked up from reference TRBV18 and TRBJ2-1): NAGVMQNPRHLVRRRGQEARLRCSPMKGHSHVYWYRQLPEEGLKFMVYLQKENIIDESGMPKERFSAEFPKEGPSILRIQQVVRGDSAAYFCASSPPMYSGRGNEQFFGPGTRLTVL.